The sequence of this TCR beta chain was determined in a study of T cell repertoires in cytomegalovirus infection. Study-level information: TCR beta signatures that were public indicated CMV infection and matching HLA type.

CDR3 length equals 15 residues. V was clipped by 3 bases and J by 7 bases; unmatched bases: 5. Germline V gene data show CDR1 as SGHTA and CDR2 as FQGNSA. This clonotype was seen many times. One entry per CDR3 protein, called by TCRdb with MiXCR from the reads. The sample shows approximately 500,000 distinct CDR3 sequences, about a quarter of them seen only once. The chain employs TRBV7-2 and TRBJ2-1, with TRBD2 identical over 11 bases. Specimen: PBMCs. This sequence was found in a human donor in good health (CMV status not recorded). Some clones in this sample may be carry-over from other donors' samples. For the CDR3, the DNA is TGTGCCAGCAGCTTGGGGACTAGCGGTTGGAATGAGCAGTTCTTC. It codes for CASSLGTSGWNEQFF.